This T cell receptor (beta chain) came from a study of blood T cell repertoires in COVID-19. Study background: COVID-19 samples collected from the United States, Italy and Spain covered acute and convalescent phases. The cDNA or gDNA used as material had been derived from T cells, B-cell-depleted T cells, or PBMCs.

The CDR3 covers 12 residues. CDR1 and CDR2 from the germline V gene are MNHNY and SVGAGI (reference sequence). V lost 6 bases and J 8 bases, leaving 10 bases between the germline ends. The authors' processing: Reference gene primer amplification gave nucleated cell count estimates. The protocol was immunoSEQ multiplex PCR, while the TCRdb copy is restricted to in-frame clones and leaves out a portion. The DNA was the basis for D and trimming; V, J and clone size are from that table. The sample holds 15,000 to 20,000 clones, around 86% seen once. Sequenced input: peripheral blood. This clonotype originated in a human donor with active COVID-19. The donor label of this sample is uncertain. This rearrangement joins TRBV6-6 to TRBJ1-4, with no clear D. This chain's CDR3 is CASSLTREKLFF. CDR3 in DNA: TGTGCCAGCAGCCTCACGAGGGAAAAACTGTTTTTT.